This T cell receptor (beta chain) was profiled in a study of long-term antiretroviral therapy in people with HIV. General study findings and limits: Relative to control repertoires, HIV repertoires exhibited narrower CDR3 length ranges.

The run of the v3.0 immunoSEQ assay was at survey level. Per-sample sequencing targets were roughly 35,000-55,000 T-cell genomes. Sequencing used immunoSEQ multiplex PCR; TCRdb keeps in-frame clones, though not all of them. The data show about 38,000 clones, around 80% seen once. Note on this clone: The antigen remains undetermined.

Trimming took 5 bases from V and 2 from J, leaving 11 bases between them. Germline V gives CDR1 SGHNT, CDR2 YENEEA. This CDR3 region has 14 residues. The material was unsorted PBMCs, obtained 1.5 years after starting antiretroviral therapy. The rearrangement joins TRBV11-3 to TRBJ2-3; a possible D gene is TRBD1 (6 bases). The TCR comes from a man between 18 and 35 years old with HIV. CDR3 sequence (DNA): TGTGCCAGCAGCCACAGGGTTGACACAGATACGCAGTATTTT. Translated, it gives CASSHRVDTDTQYF. Combining the CDR3 with reference TRBV11-3 and TRBJ2-3 gives the whole variable domain EAGVVQSPRYKIIEKKQPVAFWCNPISGHNTLYWYLQNLGQGPELLIRYENEEAVDDSQLPKDRFSAERLKGVDSTLKIQPAELGDSAVYLCASSHRVDTDTQYFGPGTRLTVL.